This note documents a single T cell receptor (beta chain) sequence. CDR1 SGHRS and CDR2 YFSETQ come from the germline V gene. The V and J ends lost 0 bases and 7 bases, in that order; junction bases with no gene match: 6. CDR3 length: 16 amino acids. The TCRbeta library was prepared with unique molecular identifiers. Each CDR3 protein gets one entry after TCRdb re-called the PCR reads with MiXCR. Altogether just over 950,000 distinct CDR3 sequences are present, about 31% being singletons, with the ten largest covering roughly 30%. The sample comes from a study of T-cell reconstitution after alpha-beta-depleted transplantation in children.

The TCR originated in a boy under two years old who had a stem cell transplant for SCID, so the T cells may come from the graft donor. The chain uses TRBV5-1 and TRBJ1-6, with TRBD1 matching over 8 bases. This material consisted of PBMCs, mostly from graft donor cells, taken 360 days after TCRalphabeta/CD19-depleted stem cell transplant. Written as DNA, the CDR3 is TGCGCCAGCAGCTTGGCCGGACAGGGACAAAATTCACCCCTCCACTTT. This gives the protein CASSLAGQGQNSPLHF.